The next 8 T cell receptor beta chains were all read from a single sample in a study of spatial heterogeneity in lung cancer. Time point of the sample: sample taken at primary tumor resection. From the 5' RACE reads, TCRdb called clonotypes with MiXCR, one entry per CDR3 protein. The data contain more than 6,500 distinct CDR3 sequences, over 7.5% of them seen just once; the ten biggest clones take up approximately 43%. The specimen comprised PBMCs, sampled at surgery. These receptor sequences come from a male donor with early-stage non-small cell lung cancer.

This clonotype has a count of ten or more. This chain uses TRBV20-1 with TRBJ2-1; TRBD2 might be the D (6 bases). The V end was cut by 4 bases, the J end by 8 bases, with 12 bases between. The CDR3 length is 12 residues. Germline loops: CDR1 DFQATT, CDR2 SNEGSKA (reference sequence). Here the CDR3 reads CSATYSGDEQFF. The CDR3 DNA is TGCAGTGCTACCTATAGCGGCGATGAGCAGTTCTTC.

With respect to this clonotype: Just one base apart from a much larger clone, this may be a read error. This CDR3 fails to terminate in the conserved phenylalanine or tryptophan, so it likely reflects a read error. This rearrangement joins TRBV5-1 to TRBJ1-1; D ambiguous. The CDR3 spans 13 residues. V lost 4 bases and J lost 0, with 7 bases in between. CDR1 and CDR2 from the germline V gene are SGHRS and YFSETQ. CDR3 sequence (DNA): TGCGCCAGCAGCACCGTAATGAACACTGAAGCTTTCCTT. Encoded protein: CASSTVMNTEAFL.

This clonotype appeared many times. The rearrangement links TRBV20-1 to TRBJ2-5; TRBD2 might be the D (5 bases). CDR1 is DFQATT, CDR2 SNEGSKA, per germline (reference sequence). The CDR3 is 14 amino acids. The V end lost 0 bases, the J end lost 4 bases, and 12 bases lay between the germline ends. The CDR3 DNA sequence: TGCAGTGCTAGAGATAGAAGCGGCGGAGAGACCCAGTACTTC. It translates to CSARDRSGGETQYF.

In this sample, this clonotype turned up many times. V gene TRBV5-1 combines with J gene TRBJ2-5, with unresolved D. The CDR3 consists of 13 residues. Germline assignment: CDR1 SGHRS and CDR2 YFSETQ. Trimming took off 0 bases at V and 2 bases at J, with 5 bases between the two ends. The CDR3 DNA follows: TGCGCCAGCAGCTTGGGACGACAAGAGACCCAGTACTTC. It codes for CASSLGRQETQYF.

This clonotype was seen at least ten times. The chain employs TRBV7-9 and TRBJ1-2; D remains ambiguous. Germline CDR1 SEHNR, CDR2 FQNEAQ (reference sequence). The ends were cut back, 6 bases at V and 0 bases at J, with 14 bases in the middle. The CDR3 loop spans 15 amino acids. The CDR3 coding sequence is TGTGCCAGCAGTCTAATGACCGGGACTAACTATGGCTACACCTTC. Protein product: CASSLMTGTNYGYTF.

There are many counts of this clonotype. V and J are TRBV5-6 and TRBJ2-5; D is uncertain. The V and J ends lost 0 bases and 1 base respectively, with 7 bases between them. Per the germline V gene, CDR1 is SGHDT and CDR2 is YYEEEE. The CDR3 covers 14 residues. CDR3: CASSLGGSQETQYF. CDR3 DNA sequence: TGTGCCAGCAGCTTGGGTGGGTCCCAAGAGACCCAGTACTTC.

This clonotype was counted at least ten times. V is TRBV7-9 and J is TRBJ2-1, with TRBD2 identical over 8 bases. The V and J ends lost 6 bases and 5 bases, in that order; junction bases with no gene match: 6. Germline loops: CDR1 SEHNR, CDR2 FQNEAQ (reference sequence). This CDR3 has 14 residues. The CDR3 DNA reads as TGTGCCAGCAGAAGCGGGAGCCCCAACAATGAGCAGTTCTTC. Its protein is CASRSGSPNNEQFF.

This clonotype was detected ten times or more. The chain uses TRBV20-1 and TRBJ2-1, with 13 positions matching TRBD2. Germline loops: CDR1 DFQATT, CDR2 SNEGSKA (reference sequence). Unmatched junction bases numbered 27, after V lost 2 bases and J lost 2 bases. CDR3 length equals 24 residues. The chain's CDR3 is CSARYSPQGLAGPQVTSAYNEQFF. The DNA for the CDR3 is TGCAGTGCTAGATACTCACCCCAGGGACTAGCGGGACCCCAAGTTACTTCAGCCTACAATGAGCAGTTCTTC.